The clone carrying this T cell receptor beta chain was counted many times. Its target is not known. Gene names denote mouse genes. The missing CDR3 end, 4 residues past where the read stops, is filled in from the germline J gene. The sample contains more than one DNA sequence encoding this CDR3. A sort of pooled cutaneous lymph node cells used CD4, CD8alpha, NKG2D, NKG2ACE and other stains. CDR1 and CDR2 from the germline V gene are FNHDT and SITEND (reference sequence). The CDR3 has 14 amino acids. The germline V and J ends were trimmed by 1 base and 0 bases, with 6 bases remaining between them. cDNA prepared by RNA extraction and subsequent reverse transcription served as the template for sequencing. Repertoires were generated with immunoSEQ multiplex PCR, while TCRdb's copy carries only in-frame clones and drops some. The sample contains around 290,000 clones, none occurring once; around 1.2% lies in the top ten.

The record originates from a study of CD8+ T cells in alopecia areata. Study-wide findings and caveats: Scalp sequencing captures resident alphabeta T cells of normal skin too. Patients shared TCRs less clearly than mice did, possibly for HLA-related reasons.

V gene TRBV19 combines with J gene TRBJ2-3, with D possibly matching TRBD2 (5 bases). The TCR originated in a C3H/HeJ mouse with alopecia areata. This strain has MHC haplotype H2-k. The sequenced sample consisted of CD4+ T cells sorted from a lymph node. CDR3 residues: CASSILGSAETLYF. The CDR3 DNA, read in part, is TGTGCCAGCAGTATACTGGGTAGTGCAGAA.